This is a list of T cell receptor beta chains from one sample in a study of yellow fever vaccine responses in identical twins. TCRdb re-called the RT-PCR reads through MiXCR, storing one row per CDR3 protein. This sample has about 2,300 distinct CDR3 sequences, with over 7.5% found just once. Specimen: T cells from blood (PBMCs), unsorted or a sorted subset (not recorded which), collected 2 years after vaccination. These receptors originate from a woman younger than 35 who received the yellow fever vaccine. CDR3s include the opening cysteine and the closing phenylalanine or tryptophan. A D gene is named only where the DNA matches it firmly. A row's size may be missing; if present it is once, few, many or a size class.

j_gene,v_gene,abundance,d_gene,CDR3nt,CDR3aa
TRBJ2-2,TRBV24-1,few,NA,TGTGCCACCAGTGATGGCAGGGTCGATGCCGGGGAGCTGTTTTTT,CATSDGRVDAGELFF
TRBJ2-7,TRBV7-6,NA,NA,TGTGCCAGCAGCGCGGCCCCCTCCGGATACGAGCAGTACTTC,CASSAAPSGYEQYF
TRBJ2-5,TRBV4-3,NA,NA,TGCGCCAGCAGCCAAGATTCTGGGGGCGAGACCCAGTACTTC,CASSQDSGGETQYF
TRBJ2-3,TRBV10-3,few,NA,TGTGCCATCAGTGACGGCGGAAGCACAGATACGCAGTATTTT,CAISDGGSTDTQYF
TRBJ2-7,TRBV6-1,medium-sized,NA,TGTGCCAGCAGGGGAACAAACTACGAGCAGTACTTC,CASRGTNYEQYF
TRBJ2-7,TRBV18,NA,TRBD1,TGTGCCAGCTCCCGTGGAGAAGGGACAGCCTACGAGCAGTACTTC,CASSRGEGTAYEQYF
TRBJ2-5,TRBV27,few,NA,TGTGCCAGCAGCCTTGACAGCCACAAGACCCAGTACTTC,CASSLDSHKTQYF
TRBJ2-5,TRBV18,NA,NA,TGTGCCAGCTCACCGGGGGATCAAGAGACCCAGTACTTC,CASSPGDQETQYF
TRBJ1-2,TRBV4-1,large,NA,TGCGCCAGCAGTCCAAGTAGTAGGTCGACCTTCTTC,CASSPSSRSTFF
TRBJ2-5,TRBV20-1,large,NA,TGCAGTGCTAGAGAGGGCGGGTTCCAAGAGACCCAGTACTTC,CSAREGGFQETQYF
TRBJ2-6,TRBV2,NA,NA,TGTGCCAGCAGGGCAGGACGGTCTGGGGCCAACGTCCTGACTTTC,CASRAGRSGANVLTF
TRBJ1-1,TRBV10-3,few,NA,TGTGCCATCAGTGAGTCTAACGCTGAAGCTTTCTTT,CAISESNAEAFF
TRBJ2-2,TRBV10-3,few,NA,TGTGCCATGGCTGGGGGGAACGGGAGTATTCACACCGGGGAGCTGTTTTTT,CAMAGGNGSIHTGELFF
TRBJ1-1,TRBV6-5,few,NA,TGTGCCAGCAGTTACCGTTCTACGGCCGTCACTGAAGCTTTCTTT,CASSYRSTAVTEAFF
TRBJ2-3,TRBV10-3,NA,TRBD2,TGTGCCATCAGTGCCCTGACTAGCGGGATAGGAGCAGATACGCAGTATTTT,CAISALTSGIGADTQYF
TRBJ2-7,TRBV28,medium-sized,TRBD1,TGTGCCAGCAGTGAGGATGACAGGGTTTTTGTTTACGAGCAGTACTTC,CASSEDDRVFVYEQYF
TRBJ2-1,TRBV10-3,NA,TRBD1,TGTGCCATCAGCCTAGACAGGGACAATGAGCAGTTCTTC,CAISLDRDNEQFF
TRBJ2-5,TRBV23-1,NA,TRBD2,TGCGCCAGCAGTCGATCGGGACTAGCGGGGGTAGAGACCCAGTACTTC,CASSRSGLAGVETQYF
TRBJ2-5,TRBV15,few,TRBD2,TGTGCCACCTCGTGGACTAGAAGGGAGACCCAGTACTTC,CATSWTRRETQYF
TRBJ2-1,TRBV24-1,NA,NA,TGTGCCACCAGTGCCCTGAGCTCCTACAATGAGCAGTTCTTC,CATSALSSYNEQFF
TRBJ1-2,TRBV30,NA,NA,TGTGCCTGGATGCCGGGGAACTATGGCTACACCTTC,CAWMPGNYGYTF
TRBJ2-1,TRBV6-4,medium-sized,TRBD1,TGTGCCAGCAGTGACTGGGCAGGGGGCGATCACAATGAGCAGTTCTTC,CASSDWAGGDHNEQFF
TRBJ2-7,TRBV11-2,few,NA,TGTGCCAGCAGCTCCCGACCCAGCGGCGAGCAGTACTTC,CASSSRPSGEQYF
TRBJ1-2,TRBV6-5,NA,NA,TGTGCCAGCAGTTACTCCTCAGGGTCGCTCGGCTACACCTTC,CASSYSSGSLGYTF
TRBJ1-5,TRBV20-1,medium-sized,TRBD1,TGCAGTGCTAGGACAGGGGGCAACAATCAGCCCCAGCATTTT,CSARTGGNNQPQHF
TRBJ1-3,TRBV10-1,large,NA,TGCGCCAGCAGTGAGTCGGCAGGGGCACCTGGAAACACCATATATTTT,CASSESAGAPGNTIYF
TRBJ1-1,TRBV10-3,NA,NA,TGTGCCATCAGTGGGGGGGAGGGAGGCACTGAAGCTTTCTTT,CAISGGEGGTEAFF
TRBJ2-5,TRBV29-1,NA,NA,TGCAGCGTTGAAGGAACAATCCAAGGGGAGACCCAGTACTTC,CSVEGTIQGETQYF
TRBJ1-1,TRBV4-1,large,NA,TGCGCCAGCAGCCCCGCCGACAGGATGGACACTGAAGCTTTCTTT,CASSPADRMDTEAFF